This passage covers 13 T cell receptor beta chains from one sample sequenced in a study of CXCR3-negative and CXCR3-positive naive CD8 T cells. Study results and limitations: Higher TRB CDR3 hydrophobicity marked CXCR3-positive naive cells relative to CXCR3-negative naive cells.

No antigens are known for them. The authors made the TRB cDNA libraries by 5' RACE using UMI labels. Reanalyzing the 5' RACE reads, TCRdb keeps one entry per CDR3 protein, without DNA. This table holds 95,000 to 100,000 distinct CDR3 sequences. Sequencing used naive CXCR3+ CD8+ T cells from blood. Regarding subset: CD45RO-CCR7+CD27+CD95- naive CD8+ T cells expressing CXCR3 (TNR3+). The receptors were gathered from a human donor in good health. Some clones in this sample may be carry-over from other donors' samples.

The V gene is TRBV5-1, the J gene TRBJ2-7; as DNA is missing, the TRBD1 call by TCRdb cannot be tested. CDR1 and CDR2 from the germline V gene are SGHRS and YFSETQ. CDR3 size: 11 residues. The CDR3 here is CASSEGHEQYF. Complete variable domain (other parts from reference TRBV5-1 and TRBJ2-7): KAGVTQTPRYLIKTRGQQVTLSCSPISGHRSVSWYQQTPGQGLQFLFEYFSETQRNKGNFPGRFSGRQFSNSRSEMNVSTLELGDSALYLCASSEGHEQYFGPGTRLTVT.

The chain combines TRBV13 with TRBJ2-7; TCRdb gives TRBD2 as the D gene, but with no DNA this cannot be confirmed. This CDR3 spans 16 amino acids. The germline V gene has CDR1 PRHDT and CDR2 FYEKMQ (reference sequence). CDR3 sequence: CASSEGLAGGTYEQYF.

The CDR3 reads CASSDRVSNQPQHF. This chain connects TRBV4-2 to TRBJ1-5; TCRdb lists TRBD1, though no DNA is available to test this call. Germline CDR1 is LGHNA and CDR2 is YNFKEQ. The CDR3 spans 14 residues.

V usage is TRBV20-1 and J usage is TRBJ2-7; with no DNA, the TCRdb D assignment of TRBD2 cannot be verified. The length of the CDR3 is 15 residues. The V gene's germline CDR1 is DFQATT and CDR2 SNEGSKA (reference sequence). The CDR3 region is CSARPWTGDRTEQYF.

The CDR3 sequence: CSVITGNNEQYF. V is TRBV29-1 and J is TRBJ2-7; checking the TCRdb D call of TRBD1 is not possible without DNA. This CDR3 is built from 12 residues. Germline CDR1 and CDR2: SQVTM and ANQGSEA.

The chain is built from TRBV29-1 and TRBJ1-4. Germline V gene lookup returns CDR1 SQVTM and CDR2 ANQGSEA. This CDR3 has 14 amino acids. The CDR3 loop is CSVHSGFANEKLFF.

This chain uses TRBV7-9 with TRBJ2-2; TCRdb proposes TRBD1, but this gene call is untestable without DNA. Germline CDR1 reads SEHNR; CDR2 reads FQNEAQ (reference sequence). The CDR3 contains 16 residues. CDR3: CASPPPGQGTTGELFF.

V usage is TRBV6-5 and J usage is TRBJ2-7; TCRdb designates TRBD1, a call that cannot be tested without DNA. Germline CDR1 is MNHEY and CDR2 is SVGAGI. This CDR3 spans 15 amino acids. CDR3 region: CASSFRQGPYYEQYF.

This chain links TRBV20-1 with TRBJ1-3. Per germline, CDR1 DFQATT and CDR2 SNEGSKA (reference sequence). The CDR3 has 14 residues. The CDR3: CSARGYASGNTIYF.

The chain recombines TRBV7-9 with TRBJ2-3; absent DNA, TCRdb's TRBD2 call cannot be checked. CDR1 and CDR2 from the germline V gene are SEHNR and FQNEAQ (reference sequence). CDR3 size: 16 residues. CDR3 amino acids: CASRKLRAGSTDTQYF.

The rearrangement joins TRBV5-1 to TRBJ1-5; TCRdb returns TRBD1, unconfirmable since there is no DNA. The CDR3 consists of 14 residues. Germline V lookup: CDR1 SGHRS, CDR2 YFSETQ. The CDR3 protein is CASSPGQGAQPQHF.

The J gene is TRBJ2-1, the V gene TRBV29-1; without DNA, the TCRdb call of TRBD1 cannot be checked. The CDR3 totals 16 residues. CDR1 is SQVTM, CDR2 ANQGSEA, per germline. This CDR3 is CSIPKPDRVSYNEQFF.

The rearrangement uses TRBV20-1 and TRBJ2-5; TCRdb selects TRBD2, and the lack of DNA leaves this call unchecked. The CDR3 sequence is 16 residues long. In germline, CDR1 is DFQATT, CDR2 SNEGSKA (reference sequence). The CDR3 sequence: CSADRESGREWETQYF.